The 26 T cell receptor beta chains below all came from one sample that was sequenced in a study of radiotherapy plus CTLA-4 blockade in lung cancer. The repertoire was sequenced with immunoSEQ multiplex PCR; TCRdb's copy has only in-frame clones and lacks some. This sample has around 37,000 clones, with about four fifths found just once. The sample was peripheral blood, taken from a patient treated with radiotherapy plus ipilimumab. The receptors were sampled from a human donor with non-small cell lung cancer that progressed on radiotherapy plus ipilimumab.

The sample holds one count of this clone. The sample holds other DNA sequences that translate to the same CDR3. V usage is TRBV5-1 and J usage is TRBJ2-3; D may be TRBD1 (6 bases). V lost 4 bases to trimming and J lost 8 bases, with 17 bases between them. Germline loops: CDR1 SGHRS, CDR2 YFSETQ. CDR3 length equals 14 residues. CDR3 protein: CASSPTPDRFTQYF. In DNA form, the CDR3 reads TGCGCCAGCAGCCCCACACCGGACAGATTTACGCAGTATTTT.

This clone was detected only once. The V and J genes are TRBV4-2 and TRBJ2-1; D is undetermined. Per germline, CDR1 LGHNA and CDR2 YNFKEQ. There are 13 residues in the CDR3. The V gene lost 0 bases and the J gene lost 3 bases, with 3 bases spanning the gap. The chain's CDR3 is CASSQDGYNEQFF. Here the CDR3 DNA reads TGTGCCAGCAGCCAAGACGGCTACAATGAGCAGTTCTTC.

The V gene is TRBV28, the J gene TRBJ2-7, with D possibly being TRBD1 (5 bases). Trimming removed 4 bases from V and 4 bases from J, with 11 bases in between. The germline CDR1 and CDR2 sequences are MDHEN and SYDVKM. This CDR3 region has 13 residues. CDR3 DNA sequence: TGTGCCAGCAGTTCGACTCAGGGATACGAGCAGTACTTC. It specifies CASSSTQGYEQYF.

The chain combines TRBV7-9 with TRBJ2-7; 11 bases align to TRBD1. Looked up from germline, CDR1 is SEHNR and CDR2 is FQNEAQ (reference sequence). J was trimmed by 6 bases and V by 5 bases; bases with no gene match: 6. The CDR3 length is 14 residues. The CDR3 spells CASSPGTGGSEQYF. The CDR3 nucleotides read TGTGCCAGCAGCCCCGGGACAGGGGGGTCCGAGCAGTACTTC.

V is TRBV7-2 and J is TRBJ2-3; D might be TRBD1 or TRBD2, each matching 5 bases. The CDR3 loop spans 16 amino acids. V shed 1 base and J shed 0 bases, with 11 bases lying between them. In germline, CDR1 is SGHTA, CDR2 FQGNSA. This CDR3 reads CASSLGPGQSTDTQYF. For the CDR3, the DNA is TGTGCCAGCAGCTTAGGCCCGGGGCAGAGCACAGATACGCAGTATTTT.

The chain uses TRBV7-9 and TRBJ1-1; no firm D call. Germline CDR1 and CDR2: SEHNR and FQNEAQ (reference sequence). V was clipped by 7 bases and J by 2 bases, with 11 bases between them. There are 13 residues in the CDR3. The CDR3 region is CASTPLANTEAFF. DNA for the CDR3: TGTGCCAGCACCCCTCTGGCTAACACTGAAGCTTTCTTT.

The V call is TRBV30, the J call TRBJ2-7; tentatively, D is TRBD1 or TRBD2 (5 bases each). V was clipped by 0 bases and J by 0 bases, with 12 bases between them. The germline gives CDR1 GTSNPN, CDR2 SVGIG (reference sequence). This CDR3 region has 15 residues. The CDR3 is CAWSVYGTSSYEQYF. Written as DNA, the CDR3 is TGTGCCTGGAGTGTATACGGGACGTCCTCCTACGAGCAGTACTTC.

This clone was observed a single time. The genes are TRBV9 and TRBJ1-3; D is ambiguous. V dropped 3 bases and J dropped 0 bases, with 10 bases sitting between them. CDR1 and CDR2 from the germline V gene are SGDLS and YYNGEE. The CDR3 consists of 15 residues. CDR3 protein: CASSATAGSGNTIYF. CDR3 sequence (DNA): TGTGCCAGCAGCGCTACCGCCGGCTCTGGAAACACCATATATTTT.

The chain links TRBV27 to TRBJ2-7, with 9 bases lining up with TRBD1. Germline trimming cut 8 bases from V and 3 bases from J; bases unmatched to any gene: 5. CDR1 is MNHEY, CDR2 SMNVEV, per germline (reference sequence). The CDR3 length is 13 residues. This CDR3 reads CASGTGSSYEQYF. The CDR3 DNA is TGTGCCAGCGGGACAGGGTCTAGCTACGAGCAGTACTTC.

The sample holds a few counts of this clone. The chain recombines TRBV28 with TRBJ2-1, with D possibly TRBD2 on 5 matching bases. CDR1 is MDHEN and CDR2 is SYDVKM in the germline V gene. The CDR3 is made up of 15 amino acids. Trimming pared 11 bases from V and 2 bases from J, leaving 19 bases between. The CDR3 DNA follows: TGTGCCGCTGGGGAGCGCTTGAGGGCCTACAATGAGCAGTTCTTC. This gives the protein CAAGERLRAYNEQFF.

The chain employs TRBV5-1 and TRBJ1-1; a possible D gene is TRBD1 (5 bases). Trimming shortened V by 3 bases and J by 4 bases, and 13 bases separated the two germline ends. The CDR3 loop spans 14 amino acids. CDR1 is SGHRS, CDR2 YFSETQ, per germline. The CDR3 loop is CASSSGGRATEAFF. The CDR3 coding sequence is TGCGCCAGCAGCTCGGGGGGTAGGGCCACTGAAGCTTTCTTT.

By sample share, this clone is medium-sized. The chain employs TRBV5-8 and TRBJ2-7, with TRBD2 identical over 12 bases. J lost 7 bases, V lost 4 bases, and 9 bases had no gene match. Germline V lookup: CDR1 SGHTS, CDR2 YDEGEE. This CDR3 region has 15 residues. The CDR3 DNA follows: TGTGCCAGCAGCCCCCTAGCGGGAGGGCCAGGGGAGCAGTACTTC. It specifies CASSPLAGGPGEQYF.

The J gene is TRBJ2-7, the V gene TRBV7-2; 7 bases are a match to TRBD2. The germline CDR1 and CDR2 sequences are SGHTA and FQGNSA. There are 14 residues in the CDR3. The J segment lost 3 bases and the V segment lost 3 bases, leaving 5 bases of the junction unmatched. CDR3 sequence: CASSFGGGNYEQYF. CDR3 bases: TGTGCCAGCAGCTTCGGCGGGGGTAACTACGAGCAGTACTTC.

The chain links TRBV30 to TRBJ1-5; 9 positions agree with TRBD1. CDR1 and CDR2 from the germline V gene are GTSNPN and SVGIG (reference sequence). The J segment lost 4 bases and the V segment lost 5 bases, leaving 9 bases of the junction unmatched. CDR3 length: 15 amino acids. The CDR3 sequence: CAWALRDRVNQPQHF. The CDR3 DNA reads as TGTGCCTGGGCCCTCCGGGACAGGGTTAATCAGCCCCAGCATTTT.

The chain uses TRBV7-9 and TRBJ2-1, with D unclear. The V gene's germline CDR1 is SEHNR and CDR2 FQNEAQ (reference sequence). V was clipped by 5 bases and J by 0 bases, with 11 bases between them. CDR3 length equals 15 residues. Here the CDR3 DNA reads TGTGCCAGCAGCCCGGACCAGAGCTCCTACAATGAGCAGTTCTTC. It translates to CASSPDQSSYNEQFF.

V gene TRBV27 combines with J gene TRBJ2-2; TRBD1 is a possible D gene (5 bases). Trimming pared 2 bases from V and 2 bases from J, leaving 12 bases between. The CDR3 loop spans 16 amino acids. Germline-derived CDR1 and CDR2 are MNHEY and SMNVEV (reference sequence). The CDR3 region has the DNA TGTGCCAGCAGTTTAAGGGGTTTTCCAAACACCGGGGAGCTGTTTTTT. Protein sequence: CASSLRGFPNTGELFF.

For the CDR3, the DNA is TGTGCCAGCAGCCCATCCGGGACTAGCGGGATTGGTGGGGTAGATACGCAGTATTTT. Translation: CASSPSGTSGIGGVDTQYF. The chain combines TRBV7-8 with TRBJ2-3, with 13 bases that match TRBD2. Germline V gene sequence: CDR1 SGHVS, CDR2 FQNEAQ. The CDR3 has 19 amino acids. V was pared by 5 bases and J by 5 bases, with 16 bases of the junction left unmatched.

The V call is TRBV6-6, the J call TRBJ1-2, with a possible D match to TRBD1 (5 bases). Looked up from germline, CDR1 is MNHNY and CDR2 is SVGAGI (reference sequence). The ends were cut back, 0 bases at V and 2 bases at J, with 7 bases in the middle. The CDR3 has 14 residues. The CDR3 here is CASSYSKGNYGYTF. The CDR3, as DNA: TGTGCCAGCAGTTACTCGAAGGGGAACTATGGCTACACCTTC.

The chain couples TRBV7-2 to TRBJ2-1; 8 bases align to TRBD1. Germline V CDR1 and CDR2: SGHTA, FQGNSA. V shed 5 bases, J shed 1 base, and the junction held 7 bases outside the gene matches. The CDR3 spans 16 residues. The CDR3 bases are TGTGCCAGCAGCCTCCTCGGACAGGGTTCCTACAATGAGCAGTTCTTC. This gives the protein CASSLLGQGSYNEQFF.

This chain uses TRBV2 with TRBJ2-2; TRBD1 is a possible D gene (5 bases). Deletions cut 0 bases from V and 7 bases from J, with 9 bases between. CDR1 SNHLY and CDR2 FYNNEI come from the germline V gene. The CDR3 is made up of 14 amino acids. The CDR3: CASSEATRGGELFF. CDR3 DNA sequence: TGTGCCAGCAGTGAAGCGACAAGGGGCGGGGAGCTGTTTTTT.

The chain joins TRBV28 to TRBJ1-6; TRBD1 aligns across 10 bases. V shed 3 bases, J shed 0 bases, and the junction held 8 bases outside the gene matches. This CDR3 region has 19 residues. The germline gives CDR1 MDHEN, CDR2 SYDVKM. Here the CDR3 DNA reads TGTGCCAGCAGTTTCCCCGGGACAGGGGCGAGCTCCTATAATTCACCCCTCCACTTT. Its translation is CASSFPGTGASSYNSPLHF.

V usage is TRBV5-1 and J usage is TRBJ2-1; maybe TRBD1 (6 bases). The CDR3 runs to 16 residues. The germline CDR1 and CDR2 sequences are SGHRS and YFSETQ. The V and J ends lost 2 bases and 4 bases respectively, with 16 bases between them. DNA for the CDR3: TGCGCCAGCAGCTTCGCCGGTAACACAGGGTACAATGAGCAGTTCTTC. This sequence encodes CASSFAGNTGYNEQFF.

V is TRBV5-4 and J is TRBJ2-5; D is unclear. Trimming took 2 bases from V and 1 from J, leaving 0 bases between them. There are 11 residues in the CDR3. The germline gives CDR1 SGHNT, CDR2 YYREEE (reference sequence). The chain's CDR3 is CASSFQETQYF. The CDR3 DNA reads TGTGCCAGCAGCTTCCAAGAGACCCAGTACTTC.

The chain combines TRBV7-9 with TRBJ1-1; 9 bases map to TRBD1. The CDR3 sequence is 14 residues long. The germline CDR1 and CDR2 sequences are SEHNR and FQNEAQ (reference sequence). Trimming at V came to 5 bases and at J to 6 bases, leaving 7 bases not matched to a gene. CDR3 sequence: CASSRDRADAEAFF. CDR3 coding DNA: TGTGCCAGCAGCCGGGACAGGGCCGACGCTGAAGCTTTCTTT.

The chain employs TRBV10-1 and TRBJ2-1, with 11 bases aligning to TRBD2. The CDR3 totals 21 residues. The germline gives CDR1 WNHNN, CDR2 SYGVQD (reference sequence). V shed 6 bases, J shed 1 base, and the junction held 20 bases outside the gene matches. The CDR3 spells CASRLPSSGRPIQSSYNEQFF. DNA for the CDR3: TGCGCCAGCAGGCTCCCCTCTAGCGGGAGGCCCATCCAATCGTCCTACAATGAGCAGTTCTTC.

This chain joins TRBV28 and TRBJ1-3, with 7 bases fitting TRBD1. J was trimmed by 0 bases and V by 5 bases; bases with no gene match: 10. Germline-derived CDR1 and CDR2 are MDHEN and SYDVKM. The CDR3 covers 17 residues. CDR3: CASSRLQGGVSGNTIYF. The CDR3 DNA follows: TGTGCCAGCAGTAGGTTGCAGGGGGGAGTCTCTGGAAACACCATATATTTT. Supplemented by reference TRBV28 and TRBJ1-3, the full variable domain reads DVKVTQSSRYLVKRTGEKVFLECVQDMDHENMFWYRQDPGLGLRLIYFSYDVKMKEKGDIPEGYSVSREKKERFSLILESASTNQTSMYLCASSRLQGGVSGNTIYFGEGSWLTVV.